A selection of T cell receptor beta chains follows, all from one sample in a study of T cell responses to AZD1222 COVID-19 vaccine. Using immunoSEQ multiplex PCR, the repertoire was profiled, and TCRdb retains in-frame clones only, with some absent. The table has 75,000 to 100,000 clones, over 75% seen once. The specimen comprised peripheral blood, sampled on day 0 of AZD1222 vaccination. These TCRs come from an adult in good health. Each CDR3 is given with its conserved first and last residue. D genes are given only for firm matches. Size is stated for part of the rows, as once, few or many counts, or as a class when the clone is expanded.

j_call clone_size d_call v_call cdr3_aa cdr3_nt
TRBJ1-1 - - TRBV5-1 CASSSQPNTEAFF TGCGCCAGCAGCTCCCAACCGAACACTGAAGCTTTCTTT
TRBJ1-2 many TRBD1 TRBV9 CASSVPSISTGQYYGYTF TGTGCCAGCAGCGTGCCTTCAATTTCGACAGGGCAGTACTATGGCTACACCTTC
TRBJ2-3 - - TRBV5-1 CASSSAVTVVADTQYF TGCGCCAGCAGCTCTGCGGTGACAGTTGTGGCAGATACGCAGTATTTT
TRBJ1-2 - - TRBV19 CASSQGPDGYTF TGTGCCAGTAGTCAAGGACCGGATGGCTACACCTTC
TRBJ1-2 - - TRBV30 CAWRQSGLLISYYGYTF TGTGCCTGGAGGCAATCCGGACTGCTTATTTCCTACTATGGCTACACCTTC
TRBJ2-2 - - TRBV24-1 CATSESMGTGELFF TGTGCCACCAGTGAGTCAATGGGCACCGGGGAGCTGTTTTTT
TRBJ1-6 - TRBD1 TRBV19 CASSGTGLSPLHF TGTGCCAGTAGCGGGACAGGATTATCGCCCCTCCACTTT
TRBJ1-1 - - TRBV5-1 CASSGGGQNTEAFF TGCGCCAGCAGCGGAGGGGGACAGAACACTGAAGCTTTCTTT
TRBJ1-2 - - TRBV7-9 CASSLAPGYGYTF TGTGCCAGCAGCTTAGCCCCGGGCTATGGCTACACCTTC
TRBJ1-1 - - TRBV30 CAWKNTEAFF TGTGCCTGGAAGAACACTGAAGCTTTCTTT
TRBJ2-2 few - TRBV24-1 CATSSPRGQMGGDTGELFF TGTGCCACCAGTAGCCCCCGAGGGCAAATGGGCGGGGACACCGGGGAGCTGTTTTTT
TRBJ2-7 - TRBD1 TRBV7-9 CASSARPGQGVSEQYF TGTGCCAGCAGCGCCAGGCCGGGACAGGGGGTTAGCGAGCAGTACTTC
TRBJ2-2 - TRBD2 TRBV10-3 CAISETWSSGSSNTGELFF TGTGCCATCAGTGAGACCTGGAGTAGCGGGAGTTCGAACACCGGGGAGCTGTTTTTT
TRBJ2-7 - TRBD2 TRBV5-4 CASSRAGGKTYEQYF TGTGCCAGCAGCAGGGCGGGAGGCAAAACCTACGAGCAGTACTTC
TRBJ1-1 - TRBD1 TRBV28 CASSPPFDRAEAFF TGTGCCAGCAGTCCCCCCTTCGACAGGGCTGAAGCTTTCTTT